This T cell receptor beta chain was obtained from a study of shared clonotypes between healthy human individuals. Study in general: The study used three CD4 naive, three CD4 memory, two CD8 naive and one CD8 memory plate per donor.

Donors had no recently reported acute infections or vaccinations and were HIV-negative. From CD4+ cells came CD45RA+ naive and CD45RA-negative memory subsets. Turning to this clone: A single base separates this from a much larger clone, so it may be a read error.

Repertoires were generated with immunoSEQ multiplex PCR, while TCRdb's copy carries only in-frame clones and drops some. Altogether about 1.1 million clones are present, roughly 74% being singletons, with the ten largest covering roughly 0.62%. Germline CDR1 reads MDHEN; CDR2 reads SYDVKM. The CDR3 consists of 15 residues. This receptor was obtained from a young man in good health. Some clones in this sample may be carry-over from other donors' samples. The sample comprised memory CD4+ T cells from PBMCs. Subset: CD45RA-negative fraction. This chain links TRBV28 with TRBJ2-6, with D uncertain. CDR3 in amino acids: CASSFGASGTNVLTF. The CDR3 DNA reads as TGTGCCAGCAGTTTTGGTGCCTCTGGGACCAACGTCCTGACTTTC.